A selection of T cell receptor beta chains follows, all from one sample in a study of response to subunit inactivated influenza vaccine. TCRdb independently ran MiXCR on the RT-PCR reads; one entry per CDR3 protein. This table has about 650,000 distinct CDR3 sequences, around 15% appearing once. This specimen consisted of PBMCs from blood, obtained roughly 2 weeks before vaccination. The source is a man between 45 and 60 years old who received an inactivated influenza vaccine. Each CDR3 is given with its conserved first and last residue. The order of the fields is J gene, V gene, D gene, clone size, CDR3 DNA, CDR3 protein. D genes are given only for firm matches. Size is stated for part of the rows, as once, few or many counts, or as a class when the clone is expanded.

TRBJ2-7,TRBV2,TRBD1,NA,TGTGCCAGCAGTAACCTCCCAGGGGGCAGAAACTACGAGCAGTACTTC,CASSNLPGGRNYEQYF
TRBJ2-1,TRBV6-5,TRBD2,NA,TGTGCCAGCAGTTTCGGTGGGACTAGCGGCTACAATGAGCAGTTCTTC,CASSFGGTSGYNEQFF
TRBJ1-2,TRBV6-2/TRBV6-3,NA,few,TGTGCCAGCAGTTACTCGACCAGGGGCCATAACTATGGCTACACCTTC,CASSYSTRGHNYGYTF
TRBJ2-1,TRBV20-1,NA,NA,TGCAGTGCTAGAAACTGGCGGGAAGAGATGAATGAGCAGTTCTTC,CSARNWREEMNEQFF
TRBJ2-7,TRBV7-8,NA,few,TGTGCCAGCAGCAGCCGGGCGATGAACACCTACGAGCAGTACTTC,CASSSRAMNTYEQYF
TRBJ2-5,TRBV29-1,NA,once,TGCAGCGCATTACTAGGTCCAGAGACCCAGTACTTC,CSALLGPETQYF
TRBJ1-5,TRBV28,NA,few,TGTGCCAGCAGTCCAGTGGGGCAGCCCCAGCATTTT,CASSPVGQPQHF
TRBJ2-7,TRBV5-1,TRBD2,few,TGCGCCAGCAGCGGCTCTAGCGGGAGCAATTACGAGCAGTACTTC,CASSGSSGSNYEQYF
TRBJ2-5,TRBV2,NA,NA,TGTGCCAGCAGTGAAGCGAGGGGCCAAGAGACCCAGTACTTC,CASSEARGQETQYF
TRBJ2-3,TRBV7-9,NA,few,TGTGCCAGCAGAAGAGGGACTTGGGGTAGGGATACGCAGTATTTT,CASRRGTWGRDTQYF
TRBJ2-7,TRBV7-9,NA,NA,TGTGCCAGCAGCTTGGGACTCACAAGGGGTGGCGAGCAGTACTTC,CASSLGLTRGGEQYF
TRBJ2-2,TRBV6-1,NA,NA,TGTGCCAGCAGTCGCCCCCTGGACAGAAGAGGGACCGGGGAGCTGTTTTTT,CASSRPLDRRGTGELFF
TRBJ2-1,TRBV6-2/TRBV6-3,TRBD1,few,TGTGCCAGCAGTTACGGGACCGGGACAGGTGCCTACAATGAGCAGTTCTTC,CASSYGTGTGAYNEQFF
TRBJ1-3,TRBV12-3/TRBV12-4,NA,few,TGTGCCAGCAGTTTTTCAGGGAATATTGCTGGAAACACCATATATTTT,CASSFSGNIAGNTIYF
TRBJ1-1,TRBV29-1,NA,few,TGCAGCGTAGAAAGAAAGGGACAAACGCTTGAAGCTTTCTTT,CSVERKGQTLEAFF
TRBJ2-3,TRBV18,NA,few,TGTGCCAGCTCCCCAAACGTGGATACGCAGTATTTT,CASSPNVDTQYF
TRBJ1-3,TRBV18,TRBD1,many,TGTGCCAGCTCACTCGACAGGGCGATCTCTGGAAACACCATATATTTT,CASSLDRAISGNTIYF
TRBJ2-3,TRBV12-3/TRBV12-4,NA,NA,TGTGCCAGCAGGTTACCACGCCAGCGGGACACAGATACGCGGTATTTT,CASRLPRQRDTDTRYF
TRBJ2-3,TRBV25-1,NA,few,TGTGCCAGCAGTGAATGGGGCAGGAGCACAGATACGCAGTATTTT,CASSEWGRSTDTQYF
TRBJ1-1,TRBV12-3/TRBV12-4,NA,NA,TGTGCCAGCAGTTCTATAGGGACGGTCAATGGGGCTTTCTTT,CASSSIGTVNGAFF
TRBJ2-7,TRBV5-6,NA,NA,TGTGCCAGCAGCGGCGCATCGGCGTTGGTTTTAGTCGAGCAGTACTTC,CASSGASALVLVEQYF
TRBJ1-4,TRBV24-1,TRBD1,NA,TGTGCCACCAGTGAGGGGACAGCAACTTATGAAAAACTGTTTTTT,CATSEGTATYEKLFF
TRBJ2-3,TRBV24-1,NA,few,TGTGCCACCAGTGACTTGGGGGCCGCCACAGATACGCAGTATTTT,CATSDLGAATDTQYF
TRBJ1-6,TRBV4-3,TRBD1,few,TGCGCCAGCAGCCAAGACGACGGGGACAGGGGTTCACCCCTCCACTTT,CASSQDDGDRGSPLHF
TRBJ2-1,TRBV20-1,NA,few,TGCAGTGCCGACTGGCGGGGGCCGGGCAATGAGCAGTTCTTC,CSADWRGPGNEQFF
TRBJ2-5,TRBV5-1,TRBD1,NA,TGCGCCAGCAGCGCGGGGACAGGGTACCAAGAGACCCAGTACTTC,CASSAGTGYQETQYF
TRBJ2-5,TRBV7-9,TRBD2,few,TGTGCCAGCAGCAGCGGACTAGCGGGGACCCAGTACTTC,CASSSGLAGTQYF
TRBJ1-2,TRBV2,TRBD1,NA,TGTGCCAGCGCTAGGCAGGGGGGCTATGGCTACACCTTC,CASARQGGYGYTF